This T cell receptor beta chain was captured in a study of Ad26.COV2.S vaccination and SARS-CoV-2 variants. Study details: Intramuscularly, Ad26.COV2.S was given either once or twice, 56 days apart. Study-level points and caveats: Those who received the vaccine showed greater spike-specific TCR breadth than those given placebo.

The assay was immunoSEQ multiplex PCR, and TCRdb's table has in-frame clones only and misses some. The profile shows around 300,000 clones, around 90% of them singletons. The treatment denotes: about 20 received Ad26.COV2.S at low or high dose, single or two shots; about 5 received placebo; per-sample allocation not given. The investigators took samples on day 63 after the first vaccine or placebo injection. Germline values: CDR1 SGHTA, CDR2 FQGNSA. The CDR3 runs 16 residues. V shed 5 bases, J shed 0 bases, and the junction held 6 bases outside the gene matches. Concerning this clone itself: The target antigen is unknown.

The source of this sequence is a person between 18 and 60 years old who received the Ad26.COV2.S COVID-19 vaccine or a placebo. The chain combines TRBV7-2 with TRBJ2-2, with 7 bases fitting TRBD2. This sample comprised peripheral blood, obtained in a trial of Ad26.COV2.S vaccine versus placebo. CDR3 sequence: CASSHRRGANTGELFF. CDR3 DNA sequence: TGTGCCAGCAGCCACCGACGGGGGGCGAACACCGGGGAGCTGTTTTTT.